The present T cell receptor beta chain was sequenced within a study of spatial heterogeneity in lung cancer. About the study: For the average unique TCR and UMI combination, more than 8.5 occurrences appeared in raw reads. Study observations and caveats: Circulating ubiquitous expanded tumor TCRs were observed more frequently at resection than at follow-up.

One entry per CDR3 protein results from TCRdb running MiXCR on the 5' RACE reads. Of some 38,000 distinct CDR3 sequences listed, roughly 7.4% were seen once; the top ten hold 28%. Time point described: sample taken at primary tumor resection. No cells were sorted before sequencing. The whole RNA sequenced was extracted from tumor, nontumor lung or frozen PBMC. Germline CDR1 reads LGHDT; CDR2 reads YNNKEL (reference sequence). CDR3 length: 15 residues. V was clipped by 1 base and J by 9 bases; unmatched bases: 11. This clonotype has at least ten counts. Its antigen remains unknown. This specimen was PBMCs, taken at surgery. The chain employs TRBV3-1 and TRBJ2-5; 7 bases are a match to TRBD1. The clonotype comes from a male donor with early-stage non-small cell lung cancer. DNA for the CDR3: TGTGCCAGCAGCCAAGGGACAGGACCTTCCGGGGCCCAGTACTTC. It codes for CASSQGTGPSGAQYF.